This passage covers 3 T cell receptor beta chains from one sample sequenced in a study of beta chain features in type 1 diabetes. These receptors' targets are unknown. Expressed TCRB transcripts were sequenced because the entire RNA isolate underwent reverse transcription. The table came from immunoSEQ multiplex PCR; TCRdb's copy has only in-frame clones and leaves some out. The table lists more than 100,000 clones, 25% to 35% of them singletons. The study, taken as a whole, reports: When Type 1 diabetes patients were examined, their TCRB CDR3s proved moderately but significantly shorter in all four CD4+ subsets.

Sequencing was done on a sample of central memory CD4+ T cells from blood. All receptors derive from a woman younger than 35 with type 1 diabetes.

This clone occurred a few times. This rearrangement joins TRBV5-1 to TRBJ2-2; D possibly corresponds to TRBD1 (6 bases). V was cut by 4 bases and J by 6 bases, with 13 bases left in between. Germline V gives CDR1 SGHRS, CDR2 YFSETQ. This CDR3 is built from 14 residues. This CDR3 is CASSQQGEPGELFF. DNA for the CDR3: TGCGCCAGCAGCCAACAGGGCGAACCCGGGGAGCTGTTTTTT.

This clone was detected a few times. The V and J genes are TRBV11-2 and TRBJ2-3, with D perhaps matching TRBD2 (6 bases). The CDR3 is 16 residues long. CDR1 and CDR2 from the germline V gene are SGHAT and FQNNGV. The germline V and J ends were trimmed by 1 base and 4 bases, with 15 bases remaining between them. CDR3 nucleotide sequence: TGTGCCAGCAGCTTAGTTGCTAGCGCCTCCCCAGATACGCAGTATTTT. This translates into CASSLVASASPDTQYF.

This clone has just a few counts. The chain joins TRBV5-6 to TRBJ2-3, with TRBD2 matching 7 bases. The CDR3 runs 16 residues. Germline-derived CDR1 and CDR2 are SGHDT and YYEEEE. J gave up 1 base and V 4 bases, and 9 bases lay outside the gene matches. The CDR3 DNA is TGTGCCAGCAGCGAGCGACCGGGAGGAGGCACAGATACGCAGTATTTT. It specifies CASSERPGGGTDTQYF.